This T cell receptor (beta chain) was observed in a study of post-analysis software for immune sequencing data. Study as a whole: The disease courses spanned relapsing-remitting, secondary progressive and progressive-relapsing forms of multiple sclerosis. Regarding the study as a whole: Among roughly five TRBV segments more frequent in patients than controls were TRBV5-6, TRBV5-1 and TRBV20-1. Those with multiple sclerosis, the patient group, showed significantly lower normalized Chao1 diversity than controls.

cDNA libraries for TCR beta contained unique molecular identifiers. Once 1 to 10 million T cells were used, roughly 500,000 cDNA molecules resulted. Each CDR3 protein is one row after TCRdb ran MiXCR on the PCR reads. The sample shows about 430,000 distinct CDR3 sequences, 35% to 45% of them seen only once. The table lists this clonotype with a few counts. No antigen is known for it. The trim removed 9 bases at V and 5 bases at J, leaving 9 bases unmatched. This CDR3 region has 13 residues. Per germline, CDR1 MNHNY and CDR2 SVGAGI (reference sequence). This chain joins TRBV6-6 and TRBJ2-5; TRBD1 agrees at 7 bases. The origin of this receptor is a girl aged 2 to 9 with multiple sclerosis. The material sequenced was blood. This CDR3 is CASNRQGGETQYF. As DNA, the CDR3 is TGTGCCAGTAACCGACAGGGTGGGGAGACCCAGTACTTC.